Following are 24 T cell receptor beta chains from one sample sequenced in a study of T-cell memory formation after mild COVID-19. From the 5' RACE reads, TCRdb called clonotypes with MiXCR, one entry per CDR3 protein. Of 350,000 or so distinct CDR3 sequences in the sample, about 20% are singletons; the top ten hold 21%. Sequencing was performed on PBMCs or a T cell subset sorted from them (not recorded which). Receptors originate from a man between 18 and 29 years old who had mild COVID-19 (a few samples of this study predate the infection). Cell type and time point are not known.

The rearrangement joins TRBV11-3 to TRBJ2-1; 12 bases are shared with TRBD2. CDR3 length: 18 residues. Germline CDR1 is SGHNT and CDR2 is YENEEA. The V segment lost 5 bases and the J segment 0 bases; nucleotides outside the gene matches: 8. As DNA, the CDR3 is TGTGCCAGCAGCGCCGGGACTAGCGGGCGGAGCTCCTACAATGAGCAGTTCTTC. It translates to CASSAGTSGRSSYNEQFF.

The table lists this clonotype with a few counts. The genes are TRBV7-9 and TRBJ2-7; 7 bases fit TRBD1. The CDR3 length is 13 residues. The germline V gene has CDR1 SEHNR and CDR2 FQNEAQ (reference sequence). J lost 2 bases, V lost 5 bases, and 3 bases had no gene match. In DNA, the CDR3 is TGTGCCAGCAGCGCAACAGGGGCCTACGAGCAGTACGTC. As protein: CASSATGAYEQYV.

This chain joins TRBV4-3 and TRBJ2-2; no definite D call. This CDR3 comprises 15 residues. V lost 0 bases and J lost 1, with 6 bases in between. The germline V gene has CDR1 LGHNA and CDR2 YSLEER. CDR3 in amino acids: CASSQDSQNTGELFF. CDR3 coding DNA: TGCGCCAGCAGCCAAGACTCACAGAACACCGGGGAGCTGTTTTTT.

At least ten counts were recorded for this clonotype. The CDR3: CATSRSPGTQETQYF. The DNA of the CDR3 is TGTGCCACCAGCAGGTCCCCAGGGACCCAAGAGACCCAGTACTTC. The V call is TRBV15, the J call TRBJ2-5; D possibly uses TRBD1 or TRBD2 (5 bases each). The CDR3 has 15 amino acids. Trimming took 3 bases from V and 1 from J, leaving 12 bases between them. Germline V gene lookup returns CDR1 LNHNV and CDR2 YYDKDF (reference sequence).

This chain links TRBV5-5 with TRBJ2-3; a possible D gene is TRBD1 (6 bases). V was shortened by 4 bases and J by 3 bases, with 18 bases between the two germline ends. This CDR3 region has 16 residues. CDR1 is SGHKS, CDR2 YYEKEE, per germline (reference sequence). The CDR3 DNA is TGTGCCAGCAGCCCACCTGCGCAGGGGCGTACAGATACGCAGTATTTT. Translated, it gives CASSPPAQGRTDTQYF.

This chain uses TRBV12-3 or TRBV12-4 with TRBJ1-1; D is unclear. The CDR3 runs to 18 residues. Trimming cost V 0 bases and J 1 base, with 18 bases left between them. The DNA of the CDR3 is TGTGCCAGCAGTTTAGCGGGTTTTAGGGTGGGGTCGAACACTGAAGCTTTCTTT. It is translated as CASSLAGFRVGSNTEAFF.

The J gene is TRBJ2-3, the V gene TRBV11-2, with 9 bases matching TRBD1. CDR3 size: 17 residues. V shed 5 bases and J 9 bases; nucleotides not matched to a gene: 18. Germline values: CDR1 SGHAT, CDR2 FQNNGV. CDR3 region: CASSLGRTWTGEGTQYF. CDR3 bases: TGTGCCAGCAGCCTTGGCCGGACCTGGACAGGGGAGGGAACGCAGTATTTT.

The V call is TRBV6-6, the J call TRBJ2-5, with D possibly TRBD2 on 6 matching bases. The CDR3 is 17 residues long. From germline, CDR1 is MNHNY and CDR2 SVGAGI (reference sequence). V lost 2 bases and J 2 bases, leaving 18 bases between the germline ends. The CDR3 here is CASSYPVGPGTQETQYF. In nucleotides, the CDR3 is TGTGCCAGCAGTTACCCCGTCGGGCCAGGGACTCAAGAGACCCAGTACTTC.

CDR3 nucleotides: TGTGCCAGCGGCGGGACTAGGACCGGGGAGCTGTTTTTT. Amino acid sequence: CASGGTRTGELFF. This sequence joins TRBV7-9 and TRBJ2-2, with TRBD2 identical over 8 bases. V was pared by 8 bases and J by 5 bases, with 4 bases of the junction left unmatched. The CDR3 consists of 13 residues. Germline V gene sequence: CDR1 SEHNR, CDR2 FQNEAQ (reference sequence).

In its sample, this clonotype was seen a few times. The chain joins TRBV7-9 to TRBJ1-1; D uncertain. Per germline, CDR1 SEHNR and CDR2 FQNEAQ (reference sequence). Trimming cost V 0 bases and J 10 bases, with 15 bases left between them. The CDR3 covers 14 residues. CDR3 in DNA: TGTGCCAGCAGCTTAGCTGGCAGCCAAAAGAGAGCTTTCTTT. Amino acid sequence: CASSLAGSQKRAFF.

The rearrangement links TRBV5-1 to TRBJ1-5; 8 nucleotides line up with TRBD1. The length of the CDR3 is 13 residues. CDR1 SGHRS and CDR2 YFSETQ come from the germline V gene. Trimming cost V 3 bases and J 4 bases; bases outside gene matches: 0. CDR3 sequence (DNA): TGCGCCAGCAGCTGGACAGGGAATCAGCCCCAGCATTTT. This codes for CASSWTGNQPQHF.

This clonotype was observed a handful of times. The genes are TRBV7-8 and TRBJ2-5, with D perhaps assigned TRBD1 or TRBD2 (5 bases each). The CDR3 has 15 residues. V was clipped by 0 bases and J by 5 bases, with 13 bases between them. The germline gives CDR1 SGHVS, CDR2 FQNEAQ. CDR3 loop: CASSLAAVGEETQYF. CDR3 DNA: TGTGCCAGCAGCTTAGCCGCCGTGGGGGAGGAGACCCAGTACTTC.

The genes are TRBV20-1 and TRBJ2-5; D tentatively reads TRBD1 or TRBD2 (5 bases each). The germline gives CDR1 DFQATT, CDR2 SNEGSKA (reference sequence). The CDR3 loop spans 14 amino acids. The V end was cut by 6 bases, the J end by 4 bases, with 18 bases between. CDR3 bases: TGCAGTGCAGACCCGCCAGGGACCGGAGAGACCCAGTACTTC. Its protein is CSADPPGTGETQYF.

This clonotype was counted only a few times. The chain employs TRBV11-2 and TRBJ2-7; 11 bases match TRBD1. The germline V gene has CDR1 SGHAT and CDR2 FQNNGV. The ends lost 6 bases at V and 4 bases at J; junction bases unmatched: 5. This CDR3 has 14 residues. CDR3 DNA sequence: TGTGCCAGCAGTGGGACAGGGGGTCCTTACGAGCAGTACGTC. Amino acids: CASSGTGGPYEQYV.

The table lists this clonotype with many counts. The rearrangement uses TRBV4-3 and TRBJ2-7; possibly TRBD2 for D (5 bases). Germline CDR1 LGHNA, CDR2 YSLEER. The CDR3 extends over 15 amino acids. V was shortened by 3 bases and J by 1 base, with 13 bases between the two germline ends. The CDR3 region is CASSQASGWSYEQYF. The CDR3 nucleotides are TGCGCCAGCAGCCAGGCCAGCGGTTGGTCCTACGAGCAGTACTTC.

This clonotype was counted only a few times. The V call is TRBV5-1, the J call TRBJ2-3, with D uncertain. The CDR3 is 12 amino acids. V gave up 4 bases and J gave up 4 bases, with 7 bases separating them. Germline lookup yields CDR1 SGHRS and CDR2 YFSETQ. The CDR3 protein is CASSISSDTQYF. In DNA form, the CDR3 reads TGCGCCAGCAGCATCTCGTCAGATACGCAGTATTTT. The complete variable domain, with remaining parts taken from reference TRBV5-1 and TRBJ2-3, reads KAGVTQTPRYLIKTRGQQVTLSCSPISGHRSVSWYQQTPGQGLQFLFEYFSETQRNKGNFPGRFSGRQFSNSRSEMNVSTLELGDSALYLCASSISSDTQYFGPGTRLTVL.

The chain couples TRBV28 to TRBJ2-1; perhaps TRBD2 as D (6 bases). Germline values: CDR1 MDHEN, CDR2 SYDVKM. V was pared by 8 bases and J by 12 bases, with 14 bases between. The CDR3 is 11 residues long. The chain's CDR3 is CASQMEGGQFF. CDR3 nucleotides: TGTGCCAGCCAAATGGAGGGCGGGCAGTTCTTC.

There are many counts of this clonotype. CDR3: CSVRRANTGELFF. The CDR3 coding sequence is TGCAGCGTTAGGCGGGCGAACACCGGGGAGCTGTTTTTT. This chain links TRBV29-1 with TRBJ2-2; perhaps TRBD2 as D (5 bases). The CDR3 length is 13 residues. The V gene lost 5 bases and the J gene lost 0 bases, with 7 bases spanning the gap. Germline lookup yields CDR1 SQVTM and CDR2 ANQGSEA.

This clonotype was found many times. The chain links TRBV7-3 to TRBJ2-5; D gene uncertain. The CDR3 is 13 residues long. Trimming cost V 1 base and J 3 bases, with 6 bases left between them. Germline assignment: CDR1 SGHTA and CDR2 FQGTGA. The CDR3 coding sequence is TGTGCCAGCAGCTTAAATACCGAAGAGACCCAGTACTTC. It translates to CASSLNTEETQYF. The whole variable domain, remainder taken from reference TRBV7-3 and TRBJ2-5, is GAGVSQTPSNKVTEKGKYVELRCDPISGHTALYWYRQSLGQGPEFLIYFQGTGAADDSGLPNDRFFAVRPEGSVSTLKIQRTERGDSAVYLCASSLNTEETQYFGPGTRLLVL.

The chain couples TRBV12-3 or TRBV12-4 to TRBJ2-7; 8 bases agree with TRBD1. The CDR3 consists of 15 residues. The V gene end was trimmed by 6 bases and the J gene end by 6 bases; junction bases not matched to a gene: 13. The CDR3, as DNA: TGTGCCAGCAGCCCCAGGCCCGTCGGACAGGGCGAGCAGTACGTC. This encodes CASSPRPVGQGEQYV.

The table lists this clonotype with a few counts. The chain combines TRBV20-1 with TRBJ1-2; no firm D call. In germline, CDR1 is DFQATT, CDR2 SNEGSKA (reference sequence). The CDR3 covers 12 residues. Trimming took 7 bases from V and 6 from J, leaving 15 bases between them. The CDR3 nucleotides read TGCAGTGGGCGGAAGGAGGCGCATGGCTACACCTTC. This translates into CSGRKEAHGYTF.

The chain carries TRBV5-1 and TRBJ2-1; D may be TRBD2 (8 bases). The V end lost 4 bases, the J end lost 5 bases, and 19 bases lay between the germline ends. Looked up from germline, CDR1 is SGHRS and CDR2 is YFSETQ. This CDR3 has 16 amino acids. The CDR3 is CASSQGGTAGDNEQFF. The CDR3 bases are TGCGCCAGCAGCCAGGGGGGGACAGCGGGAGACAATGAGCAGTTCTTC.

The chain links TRBV4-3 to TRBJ2-5; TRBD2 matches at 8 bases. V gave up 1 base and J gave up 2 bases; unmatched junction bases: 3. From germline, CDR1 is LGHNA and CDR2 YSLEER. CDR3 length: 15 residues. DNA for the CDR3: TGCGCCAGCAGCCAAGTAGCGGGGCATCAAGAGACCCAGTACTTC. This sequence encodes CASSQVAGHQETQYF.

J is TRBJ2-3 and V is TRBV11-2; D is ambiguous. CDR1 and CDR2 from the germline V gene are SGHAT and FQNNGV. The V end was cut by 4 bases, the J end by 5 bases, with 10 bases between. The CDR3 runs 13 residues. CDR3 DNA sequence: TGTGCCAGCAGCTCGGTTGGTCAAGATACGCAGTATTTT. Protein: CASSSVGQDTQYF. Based on the CDR3 plus reference TRBV11-2 and TRBJ2-3, the full variable domain is EAGVAQSPRYKIIEKRQSVAFWCNPISGHATLYWYQQILGQGPKLLIQFQNNGVVDDSQLPKDRFSAERLKGVDSTLKIQPAKLEDSAVYLCASSSVGQDTQYFGPGTRLTVL.